The 12 T cell receptor beta chains below were found in one sample sequenced in a study of CD8+ T cells in alopecia areata. Sequencing relied on a cDNA template that was reverse transcribed from extracted RNA. Here immunoSEQ multiplex PCR was the method, and the copy in TCRdb shows in-frame clones only, minus some. Of 150,000 to 200,000 clones listed, 55% are singletons. The source material was CD4+ T cells sorted from blood. The receptors derive from a human donor in good health.

This clone was seen only a few times. The J gene is TRBJ1-2, the V gene TRBV28; TRBD1 might be the D (5 bases). The germline V and J ends were trimmed by 6 bases and 4 bases, with 15 bases remaining between them. The germline V gene encodes CDR1 MDHEN and CDR2 SYDVKM. This CDR3 comprises 14 residues. The CDR3 loop is CASRGDRVIYGYTF. The CDR3 bases are TGTGCCAGCAGGGGGGACCGGGTTATCTATGGCTACACCTTC.

This clone was seen more than once but under ten times. J is TRBJ1-4 and V is TRBV18, with 8 bases that match TRBD1. The germline V gene has CDR1 KGHSH and CDR2 LQKENI. This CDR3 comprises 13 residues. V shed 8 bases, J shed 4 bases, and the junction held 3 bases outside the gene matches. The CDR3 bases are TGTGCCAGCCAGACAGGGGTTAATGAAAAACTGTTTTTT. Translation: CASQTGVNEKLFF.

CDR3 in DNA: TGTGCCAGCAGCGCTCGGCGGACGGGAGTGGAGACCCAGTACTTC. This encodes CASSARRTGVETQYF. V gene TRBV7-2 combines with J gene TRBJ2-5; possible D gene TRBD2, 6 bases. With 5 bases removed from V and 5 bases from J, the gap between germline ends came to 18 bases. Germline CDR1 and CDR2: SGHTA and FQGNSA. The CDR3 is 15 amino acids.

This clone was recorded a few times. The V gene is TRBV7-2, the J gene TRBJ2-1; 10 bases are shared with TRBD2. The CDR3 runs 16 residues. CDR1 and CDR2 (germline): SGHTA, FQGNSA. Trimming at V came to 8 bases and at J to 7 bases, leaving 14 bases not matched to a gene. The CDR3 nucleotides are TGTGCCAGCGGGGACAAAAGCGGGAGGGCCGGTAATGAGCAGTTCTTC. This translates into CASGDKSGRAGNEQFF.

This chain joins TRBV15 and TRBJ1-2; no clear D. V was trimmed by 5 bases and J by 3 bases, leaving 13 bases between them. The CDR3 runs 14 residues. Germline V gives CDR1 LNHNV, CDR2 YYDKDF (reference sequence). The CDR3 DNA is TGTGCCACCAGCGCCGGGCTTCGGGACTATGGCTACACCTTC. Translated, it gives CATSAGLRDYGYTF.

The chain employs TRBV29-1 and TRBJ2-1, with a tentative D call TRBD2 (6 bases). The germline CDR1 and CDR2 sequences are SQVTM and ANQGSEA. V dropped 3 bases and J dropped 7 bases, with 10 bases sitting between them. This CDR3 spans 12 amino acids. The CDR3 coding sequence is TGCAGCGTTGACGGGAGATCAAATGAGCAGTTCTTC. It specifies CSVDGRSNEQFF.

This clone showed up just once. This chain links TRBV4-1 with TRBJ2-1; possibly TRBD2 for D (6 bases). The CDR3 loop spans 14 amino acids. Trimming pared 3 bases from V and 7 bases from J, leaving 13 bases between. Germline CDR1 is MGHRA and CDR2 is YSYEKL. The DNA of the CDR3 is TGCGCCAGCAGCCACGACCCCGGAGGGAATGAGCAGTTCTTC. Protein product: CASSHDPGGNEQFF.

This chain connects TRBV2 to TRBJ1-3; D is unresolved. Germline values: CDR1 SNHLY, CDR2 FYNNEI. This CDR3 comprises 15 residues. Trimming shortened V by 5 bases and J by 0 bases, and 11 bases separated the two germline ends. The CDR3 nucleotides read TGTGCCAGCAGTACGGACTCTGTCTCTGGAAACACCATATATTTT. Amino acid sequence: CASSTDSVSGNTIYF.

CDR3 residues: CSVERTSGRAYNEQFF. CDR3 DNA sequence: TGCAGCGTTGAAAGGACTAGCGGAAGGGCGTACAATGAGCAGTTCTTC. The chain combines TRBV29-1 with TRBJ2-1, with 10 nucleotides matching TRBD2. The CDR3 has 16 amino acids. Germline V gives CDR1 SQVTM, CDR2 ANQGSEA. V shed 2 bases, J shed 4 bases, and the junction held 8 bases outside the gene matches.

The V and J genes are TRBV5-7 and TRBJ2-5; D possibly corresponds to TRBD1 (6 bases). TRBV5-7 is annotated as an ORF whose role is uncertain. V lost 4 bases to trimming and J lost 2 bases, with 12 bases between them. This CDR3 spans 14 amino acids. Here the CDR3 DNA reads TGTGCCAGCAGCGTCCGGGACACACAAGAGACCCAGTACTTC. Encoded protein: CASSVRDTQETQYF.

The chain couples TRBV6-5 to TRBJ1-2; 8 bases agree with TRBD1. The V gene end was trimmed by 11 bases and the J gene end by 6 bases; junction bases not matched to a gene: 5. Germline CDR1 and CDR2: MNHEY and SVGAGI. CDR3 size: 11 residues. The DNA for the CDR3 is TGTGCCGTTGCAGGGGGCGATGGCTACACCTTC. Its translation: CAVAGGDGYTF.

This chain uses TRBV29-1 with TRBJ1-2; D might be TRBD1 (6 bases). The germline V and J ends were trimmed by 4 bases and 6 bases, with 9 bases remaining between them. Germline-derived CDR1 and CDR2 are SQVTM and ANQGSEA. This CDR3 is built from 11 residues. CDR3 region: CSVGGGHGYTF. The CDR3 region has the DNA TGCAGCGTTGGAGGGGGGCATGGCTACACCTTC.